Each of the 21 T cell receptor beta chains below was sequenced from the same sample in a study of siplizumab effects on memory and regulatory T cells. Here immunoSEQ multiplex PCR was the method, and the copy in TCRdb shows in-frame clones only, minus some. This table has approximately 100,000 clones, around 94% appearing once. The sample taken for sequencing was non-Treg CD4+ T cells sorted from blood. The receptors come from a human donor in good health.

CDR3 loop: CASSQDWPGGNQPQHF. The CDR3 DNA follows: TGCGCCAGCAGCCAAGATTGGCCGGGAGGCAATCAGCCCCAGCATTTT. V gene TRBV4-1 combines with J gene TRBJ1-5; D gene ambiguous. The germline CDR1 and CDR2 sequences are MGHRA and YSYEKL. This CDR3 region has 16 residues. Trimming pared 0 bases from V and 2 bases from J, leaving 11 bases between.

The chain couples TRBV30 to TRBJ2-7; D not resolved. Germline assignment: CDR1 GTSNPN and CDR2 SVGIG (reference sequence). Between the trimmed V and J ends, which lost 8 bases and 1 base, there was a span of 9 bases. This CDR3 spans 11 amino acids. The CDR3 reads CALGKSYEQYF. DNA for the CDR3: TGTGCCCTTGGGAAATCCTACGAGCAGTACTTC.

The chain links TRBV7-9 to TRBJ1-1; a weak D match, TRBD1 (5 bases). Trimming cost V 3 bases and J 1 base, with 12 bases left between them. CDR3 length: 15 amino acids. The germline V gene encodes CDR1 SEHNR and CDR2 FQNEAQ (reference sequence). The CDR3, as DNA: TGTGCCAGCAGCTTCACAGGCAATTCGAACACTGAAGCTTTCTTT. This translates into CASSFTGNSNTEAFF. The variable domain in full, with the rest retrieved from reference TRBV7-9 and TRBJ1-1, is DTGVSQNPRHKITKRGQNVTFRCDPISEHNRLYWYRQTLGQGPEFLTYFQNEAQLEKSRLLSDRFSAERPKGSFSTLEIQRTEQGDSAMYLCASSFTGNSNTEAFFGQGTRLTVV.

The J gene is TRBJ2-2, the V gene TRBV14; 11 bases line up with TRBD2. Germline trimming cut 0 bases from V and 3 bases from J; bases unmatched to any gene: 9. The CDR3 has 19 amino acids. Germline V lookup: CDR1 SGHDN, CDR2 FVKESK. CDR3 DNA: TGTGCCAGCAGCCAAGATTTACTAGCGGGAGTCTGGTACACCGGGGAGCTGTTTTTT. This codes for CASSQDLLAGVWYTGELFF.

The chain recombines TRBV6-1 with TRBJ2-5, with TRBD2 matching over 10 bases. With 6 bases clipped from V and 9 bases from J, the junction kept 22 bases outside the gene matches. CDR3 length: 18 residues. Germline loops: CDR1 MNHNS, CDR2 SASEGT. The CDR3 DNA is TGTGCCAGCAGAGAAACGACCGATGTGGGCCTAGCGGGAGTGGCCCAGTACTTC. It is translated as CASRETTDVGLAGVAQYF.

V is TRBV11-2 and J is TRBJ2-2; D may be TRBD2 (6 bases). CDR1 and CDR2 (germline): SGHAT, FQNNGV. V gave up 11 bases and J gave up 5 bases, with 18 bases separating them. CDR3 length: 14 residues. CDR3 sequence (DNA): TGTGCCTCCCGCCGGGAGATTGGGACCGGGGAGCTGTTTTTT. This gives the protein CASRREIGTGELFF. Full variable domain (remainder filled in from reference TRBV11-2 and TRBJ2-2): EAGVAQSPRYKIIEKRQSVAFWCNPISGHATLYWYQQILGQGPKLLIQFQNNGVVDDSQLPKDRFSAERLKGVDSTLKIQPAKLEDSAVYLCASRREIGTGELFFGEGSRLTVL.

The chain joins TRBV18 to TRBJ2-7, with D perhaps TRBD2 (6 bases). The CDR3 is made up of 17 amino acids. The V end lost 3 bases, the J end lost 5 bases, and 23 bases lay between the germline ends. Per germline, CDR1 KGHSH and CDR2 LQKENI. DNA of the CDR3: TGTGCCAGCTCACCCCAGACGGTGGGGGGTGCCAGACACGAGCAGTACTTC. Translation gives CASSPQTVGGARHEQYF.

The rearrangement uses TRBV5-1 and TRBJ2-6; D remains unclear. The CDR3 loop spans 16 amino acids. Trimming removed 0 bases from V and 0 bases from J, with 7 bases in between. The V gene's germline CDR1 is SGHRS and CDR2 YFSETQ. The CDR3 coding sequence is TGCGCCAGCAGCTTGGAGGCCGCCTCTGGGGCCAACGTCCTGACTTTC. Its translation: CASSLEAASGANVLTF.

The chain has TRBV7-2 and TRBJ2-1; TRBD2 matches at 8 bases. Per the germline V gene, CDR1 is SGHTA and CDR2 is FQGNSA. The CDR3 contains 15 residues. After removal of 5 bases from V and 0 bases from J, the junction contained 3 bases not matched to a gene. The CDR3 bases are TGTGCCAGCAGCGTCAGCGGGAGCTCCTACAATGAGCAGTTCTTC. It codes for CASSVSGSSYNEQFF.

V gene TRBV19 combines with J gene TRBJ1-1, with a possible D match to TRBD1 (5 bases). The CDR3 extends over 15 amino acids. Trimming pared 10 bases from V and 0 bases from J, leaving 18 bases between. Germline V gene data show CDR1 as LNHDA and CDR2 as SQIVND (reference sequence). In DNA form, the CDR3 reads TGTGCCACCGATAAAGGGGTTCGCATGAACACTGAAGCTTTCTTT. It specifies CATDKGVRMNTEAFF.

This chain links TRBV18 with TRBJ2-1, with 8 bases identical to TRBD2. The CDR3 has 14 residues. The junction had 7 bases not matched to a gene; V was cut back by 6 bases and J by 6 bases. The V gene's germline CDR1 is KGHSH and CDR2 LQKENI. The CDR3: CASSPRGLVNEQFF. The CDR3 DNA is TGTGCCAGCTCGCCGAGGGGACTAGTCAATGAGCAGTTCTTC.

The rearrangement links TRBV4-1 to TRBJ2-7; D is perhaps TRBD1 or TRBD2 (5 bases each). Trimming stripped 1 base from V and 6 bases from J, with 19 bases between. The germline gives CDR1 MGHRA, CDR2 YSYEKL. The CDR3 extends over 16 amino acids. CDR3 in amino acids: CASSQALLRLRGEQYF. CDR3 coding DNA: TGCGCCAGCAGCCAAGCCCTGCTCAGGTTGAGGGGCGAGCAGTACTTC.

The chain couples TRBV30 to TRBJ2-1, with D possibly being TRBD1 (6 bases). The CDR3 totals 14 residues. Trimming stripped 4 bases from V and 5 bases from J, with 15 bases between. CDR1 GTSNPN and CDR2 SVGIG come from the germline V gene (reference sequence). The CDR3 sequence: CAWKRTAANNEQFF. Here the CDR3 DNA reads TGTGCCTGGAAGCGGACAGCGGCGAACAATGAGCAGTTCTTC.

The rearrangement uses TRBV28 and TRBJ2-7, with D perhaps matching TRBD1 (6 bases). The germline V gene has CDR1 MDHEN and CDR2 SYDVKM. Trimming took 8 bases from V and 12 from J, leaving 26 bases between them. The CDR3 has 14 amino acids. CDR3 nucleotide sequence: TGTGCCAGCGGTATCCAAGGGACGGGACACCGTCGGTACTTC. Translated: CASGIQGTGHRRYF.

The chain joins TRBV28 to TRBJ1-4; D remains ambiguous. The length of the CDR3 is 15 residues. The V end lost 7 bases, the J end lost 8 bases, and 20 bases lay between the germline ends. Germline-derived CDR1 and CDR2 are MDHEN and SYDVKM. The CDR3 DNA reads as TGTGCCAGCACTCTAAGAGGGCCAGGTGGGGAAAAACTGTTTTTT. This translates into CASTLRGPGGEKLFF.

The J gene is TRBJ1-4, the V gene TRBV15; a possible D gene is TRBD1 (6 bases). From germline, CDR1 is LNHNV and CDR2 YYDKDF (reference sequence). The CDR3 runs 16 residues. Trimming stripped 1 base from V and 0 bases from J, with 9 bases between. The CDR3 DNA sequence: TGTGCCACCAGCAGAGCCCCAGGGGCAACTAATGAAAAACTGTTTTTT. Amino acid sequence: CATSRAPGATNEKLFF.

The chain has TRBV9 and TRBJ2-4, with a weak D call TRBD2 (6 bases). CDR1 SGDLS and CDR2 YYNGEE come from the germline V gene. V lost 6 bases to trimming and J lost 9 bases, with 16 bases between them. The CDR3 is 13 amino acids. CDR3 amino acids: CASNIGGKGIQYF. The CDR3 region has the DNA TGTGCCAGCAATATCGGCGGGAAGGGCATTCAGTACTTC.

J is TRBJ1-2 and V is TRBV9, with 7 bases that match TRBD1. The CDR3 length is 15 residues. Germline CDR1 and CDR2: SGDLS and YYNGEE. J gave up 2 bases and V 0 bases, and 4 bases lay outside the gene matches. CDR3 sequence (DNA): TGTGCCAGCAGCGTAGGGAACAGGGGAAACTATGGCTACACCTTC. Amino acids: CASSVGNRGNYGYTF.

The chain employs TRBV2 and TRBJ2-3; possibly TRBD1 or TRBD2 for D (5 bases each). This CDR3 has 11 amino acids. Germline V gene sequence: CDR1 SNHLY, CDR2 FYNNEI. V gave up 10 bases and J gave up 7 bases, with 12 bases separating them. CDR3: CANGDGNTQYF. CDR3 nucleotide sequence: TGTGCCAACGGGGACGGGAATACGCAGTATTTT.

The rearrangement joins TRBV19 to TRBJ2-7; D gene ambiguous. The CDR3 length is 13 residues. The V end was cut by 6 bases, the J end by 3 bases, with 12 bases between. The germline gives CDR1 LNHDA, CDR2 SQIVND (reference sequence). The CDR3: CASRGSRVYEQYF. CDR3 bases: TGTGCCAGTAGGGGATCCAGAGTCTACGAGCAGTACTTC.

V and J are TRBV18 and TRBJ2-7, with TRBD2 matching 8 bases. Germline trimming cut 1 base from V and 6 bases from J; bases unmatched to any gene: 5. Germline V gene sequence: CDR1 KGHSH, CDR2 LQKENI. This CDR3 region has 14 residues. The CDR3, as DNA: TGTGCCAGCTCACCACTCCAGCGGGAGTCCGAGCAGTACTTC. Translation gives CASSPLQRESEQYF. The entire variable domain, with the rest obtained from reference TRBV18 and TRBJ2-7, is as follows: NAGVMQNPRHLVRRRGQEARLRCSPMKGHSHVYWYRQLPEEGLKFMVYLQKENIIDESGMPKERFSAEFPKEGPSILRIQQVVRGDSAAYFCASSPLQRESEQYFGPGTRLTVT.